These T cell receptor beta chains were read from a single sample in a study of blood T cell repertoires in COVID-19. The assay was immunoSEQ multiplex PCR, and TCRdb's table has in-frame clones only and misses some. The sample consists of about 150,000 clones, about 89% of them appearing once. Sequencing was performed on peripheral blood. The receptors were sampled from a man between 50 and 59 years old with acute or convalescent COVID-19. CDR3s include the opening cysteine and the closing phenylalanine or tryptophan. Fields, in order: J gene, V gene, CDR3 protein.

j_gene: TRBJ2-1
v_gene: TRBV6-6
CDR3aa: CASTLQGPLYNEQFF

j_gene: TRBJ2-3
v_gene: TRBV30
CDR3aa: CAWSRGLAGASTDTQYF

j_gene: TRBJ1-3
v_gene: TRBV7-9
CDR3aa: CASSPKGGTIYF

j_gene: TRBJ1-2
v_gene: TRBV7-6
CDR3aa: CASSQARTGLYGYTF

j_gene: TRBJ2-7
v_gene: TRBV2
CDR3aa: CASSPRTGVTYEQYF

j_gene: TRBJ2-6
v_gene: TRBV19
CDR3aa: CASSIDEGTRTNVLTF

j_gene: TRBJ2-7
v_gene: TRBV7-9
CDR3aa: CASSPRQGDEQYF

j_gene: TRBJ2-4
v_gene: TRBV9
CDR3aa: CASSAETGGNNIQYF

j_gene: TRBJ1-5
v_gene: TRBV6-2/TRBV6-3
CDR3aa: CASSYQDNQPQHF

j_gene: TRBJ2-3
v_gene: TRBV11-3
CDR3aa: CASSPGQATDTQYF

j_gene: TRBJ1-5
v_gene: TRBV2
CDR3aa: CASSRGTYSNQPQHF

j_gene: TRBJ1-4
v_gene: TRBV7-2
CDR3aa: CASSLGSAQYEKLFF

j_gene: TRBJ2-5
v_gene: TRBV18
CDR3aa: CASSPGLALGRTQYF

j_gene: TRBJ1-3
v_gene: TRBV7-2
CDR3aa: CASSFGATLSGNTIYF

j_gene: TRBJ2-7
v_gene: TRBV10-2
CDR3aa: CASMVLAGSYEQYF

j_gene: TRBJ2-3
v_gene: TRBV6-5
CDR3aa: CASTIGATDTQYF